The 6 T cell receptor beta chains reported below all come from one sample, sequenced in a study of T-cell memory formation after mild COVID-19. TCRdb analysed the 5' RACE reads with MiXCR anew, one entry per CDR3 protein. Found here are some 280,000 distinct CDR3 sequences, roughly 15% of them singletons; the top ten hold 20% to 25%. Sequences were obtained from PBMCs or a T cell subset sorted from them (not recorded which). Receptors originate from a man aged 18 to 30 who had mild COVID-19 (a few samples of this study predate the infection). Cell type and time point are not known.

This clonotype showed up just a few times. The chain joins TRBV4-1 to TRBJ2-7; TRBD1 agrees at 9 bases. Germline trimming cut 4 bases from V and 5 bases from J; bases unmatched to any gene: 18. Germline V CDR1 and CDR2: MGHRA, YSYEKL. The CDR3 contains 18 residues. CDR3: CASSPPRVNRGRLDEQYV. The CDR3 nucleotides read TGCGCCAGCAGCCCCCCCCGCGTAAACAGGGGGCGTCTGGACGAGCAGTACGTC.

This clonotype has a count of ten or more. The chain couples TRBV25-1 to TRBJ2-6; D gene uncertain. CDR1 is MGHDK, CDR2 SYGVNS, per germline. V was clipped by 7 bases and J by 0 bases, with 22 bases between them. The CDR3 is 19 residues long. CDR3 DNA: TGTGCCAGCAACCCCCGGCTGGGGATCCTTTACTCTGGGGCCAACGTCCTGACTTTC. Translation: CASNPRLGILYSGANVLTF.

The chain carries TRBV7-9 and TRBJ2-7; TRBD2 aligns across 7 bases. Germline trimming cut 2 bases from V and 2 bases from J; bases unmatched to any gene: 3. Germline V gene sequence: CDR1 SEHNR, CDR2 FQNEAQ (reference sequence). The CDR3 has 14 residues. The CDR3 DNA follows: TGTGCCAGCAGCTTAAGCGGGGCCCCCTACGAGCAGTACTTC. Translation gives CASSLSGAPYEQYF.

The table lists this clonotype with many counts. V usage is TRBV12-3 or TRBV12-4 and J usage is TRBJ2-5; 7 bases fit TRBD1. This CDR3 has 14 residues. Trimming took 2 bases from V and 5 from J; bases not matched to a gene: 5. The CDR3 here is CASSLQGGEETQYF. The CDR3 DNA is TGTGCCAGCAGTTTACAAGGGGGCGAGGAGACCCAGTACTTC.

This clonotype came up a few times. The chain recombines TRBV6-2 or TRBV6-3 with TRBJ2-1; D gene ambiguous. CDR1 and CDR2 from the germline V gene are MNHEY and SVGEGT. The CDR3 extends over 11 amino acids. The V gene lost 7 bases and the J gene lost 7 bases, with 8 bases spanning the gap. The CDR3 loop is CASKWLNEQFF. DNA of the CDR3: TGTGCCAGCAAGTGGCTAAATGAGCAGTTCTTC.

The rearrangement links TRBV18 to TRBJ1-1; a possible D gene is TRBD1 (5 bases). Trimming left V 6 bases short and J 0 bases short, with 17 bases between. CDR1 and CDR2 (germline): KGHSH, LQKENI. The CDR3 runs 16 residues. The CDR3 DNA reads TGTGCCAGCTCTCCCGGGGCAGAGGTCATGAACACTGAAGCTTTCTTT. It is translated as CASSPGAEVMNTEAFF. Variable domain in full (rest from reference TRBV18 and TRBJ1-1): NAGVMQNPRHLVRRRGQEARLRCSPMKGHSHVYWYRQLPEEGLKFMVYLQKENIIDESGMPKERFSAEFPKEGPSILRIQQVVRGDSAAYFCASSPGAEVMNTEAFFGQGTRLTVV.